This entry lists 9 T cell receptor beta chains sequenced from one sample in a study of blood T cells in healthy people across ages. Alongside a J-beta primer mix, a sample-barcoded 5' primer served in a second PCR lasting roughly 7 to 12 cycles. MiXCR was run by TCRdb on the 5' RACE reads, yielding one entry per CDR3 protein. The table includes hundreds of thousands of distinct CDR3 sequences, about 52% detected once. The sample consisted of blood. These receptors all stem from a woman between 55 and 75 years old in good health.

The rearrangement joins TRBV5-1 to TRBJ2-4; possibly TRBD1 or TRBD2 for D (5 bases each). The J call may be faulty, since TRBJ2-7 better matches the DNA end. Germline V gene lookup returns CDR1 SGHRS and CDR2 YFSETQ. The CDR3 consists of 18 residues. The CDR3 protein is CASSLVGTPGRIHREQYF. The CDR3 nucleotides read TGCGCCAGCAGCTTGGTGGGAACCCCGGGGCGAATCCATCGCGAGCAGTACTTC.

This chain uses TRBV7-2 with TRBJ2-7, with a weak D call TRBD1 (5 bases). CDR3 length equals 16 residues. Germline loops: CDR1 SGHTA, CDR2 FQGNSA. The V end was cut by 1 base, the J end by 0 bases, with 13 bases between. CDR3 coding DNA: TGTGCCAGCAGCTTAGTGCTGCAGACAGCCTCCTACGAGCAGTACTTC. Protein product: CASSLVLQTASYEQYF. The full variable domain, completed using reference TRBV7-2 and TRBJ2-7, is GAGVSQSPSNKVTEKGKDVELRCDPISGHTALYWYRQSLGQGLEFLIYFQGNSAPDKSGLPSDRFSAERTGGSVSTLTIQRTQQEDSAVYLCASSLVLQTASYEQYFGPGTRLTVT.

There are a few counts of this clonotype. This chain uses TRBV20-1 with TRBJ1-6; 10 positions agree with TRBD1. Trimming took 3 bases from V and 10 from J; bases not matched to a gene: 6. CDR1 is DFQATT, CDR2 SNEGSKA, per germline (reference sequence). This CDR3 comprises 14 residues. The CDR3 spells CSASGQGVGSPLHF. The CDR3, as DNA: TGCAGTGCTAGTGGACAGGGGGTGGGCTCACCCCTCCACTTT.

The chain couples TRBV7-9 to TRBJ1-2, with a weak D call TRBD1 (5 bases). CDR1 is SEHNR, CDR2 FQNEAQ, per germline (reference sequence). With 3 bases removed from V and 1 base from J, the gap between germline ends came to 12 bases. This CDR3 contains 15 residues. This CDR3 is CASSLATRVNYGYTF. CDR3 bases: TGTGCCAGCAGCTTGGCAACCAGGGTTAACTATGGCTACACCTTC.

This chain's CDR3 is CASSLSGRAYEQFF. In nucleotides, the CDR3 is TGTGCCAGCAGCTTGAGCGGGAGGGCATATGAGCAGTTCTTC. V usage is TRBV7-8 and J usage is TRBJ2-1, with 10 positions matching TRBD2. The germline gives CDR1 SGHVS, CDR2 FQNEAQ. The V gene end was trimmed by 3 bases and the J gene end by 8 bases; junction bases not matched to a gene: 4. The CDR3 consists of 14 residues. The full variable domain, completed using reference TRBV7-8 and TRBJ2-1, is GAGVSQSPRYKVAKRGQDVALRCDPISGHVSLFWYQQALGQGPEFLTYFQNEAQLDKSGLPSDRFFAERPEGSVSTLKIQRTQQEDSAVYLCASSLSGRAYEQFFGPGTRLTVL.

This clonotype was recorded many times. J is TRBJ1-2 and V is TRBV20-1; 9 nucleotides line up with TRBD1. The ends lost 6 bases at V and 7 bases at J; junction bases unmatched: 9. Germline lookup yields CDR1 DFQATT and CDR2 SNEGSKA (reference sequence). The CDR3 has 13 residues. The CDR3 nucleotides read TGCAGTGCGCAACTGACAGGGGGAAGTGGCTACACCTTC. It codes for CSAQLTGGSGYTF.

V usage is TRBV11-3 and J usage is TRBJ2-3; D is perhaps TRBD2 (6 bases). Trimming removed 3 bases at V and 2 bases at J, with 12 bases between. Germline V CDR1 and CDR2: SGHNT, YENEEA. CDR3 length equals 15 residues. This chain's CDR3 is CASSLGGDLTDTQYF. In DNA, the CDR3 is TGTGCCAGCAGCTTGGGCGGGGACCTCACAGATACGCAGTATTTT.

In its sample, this clonotype was seen many times. The CDR3 DNA follows: TGTGCCAGCAGTGAATTGTATGAGCAGTTCTTC. This translates into CASSELYEQFF. This rearrangement joins TRBV2 to TRBJ2-1; D not certain. There are 11 residues in the CDR3. The V end was cut by 2 bases, the J end by 8 bases, with 4 bases between. The V gene's germline CDR1 is SNHLY and CDR2 FYNNEI.

This clonotype was counted only a few times. The gene calls are TRBV7-2 and TRBJ1-2; 10 bases are shared with TRBD1. Germline CDR1 and CDR2: SGHTA and FQGNSA. After removal of 5 bases from V and 1 base from J, the junction contained 4 bases not matched to a gene. The CDR3 is 15 amino acids. CDR3 nucleotide sequence: TGTGCCAGCAGCCCGGGACAGGGGATTAACTATGGCTACACCTTC. It encodes CASSPGQGINYGYTF.